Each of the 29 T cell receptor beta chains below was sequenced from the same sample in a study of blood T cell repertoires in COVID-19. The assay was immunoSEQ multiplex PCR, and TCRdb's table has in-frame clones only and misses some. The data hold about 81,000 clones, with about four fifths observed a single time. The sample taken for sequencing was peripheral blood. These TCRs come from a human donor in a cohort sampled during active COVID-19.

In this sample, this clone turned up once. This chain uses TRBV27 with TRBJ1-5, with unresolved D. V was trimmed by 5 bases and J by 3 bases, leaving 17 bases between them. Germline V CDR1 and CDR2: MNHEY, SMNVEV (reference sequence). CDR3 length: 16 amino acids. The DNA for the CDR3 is TGTGCCAGCAGTCCTGTAGCGGGAATTCCCAATCAGCCCCAGCATTTT. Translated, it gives CASSPVAGIPNQPQHF.

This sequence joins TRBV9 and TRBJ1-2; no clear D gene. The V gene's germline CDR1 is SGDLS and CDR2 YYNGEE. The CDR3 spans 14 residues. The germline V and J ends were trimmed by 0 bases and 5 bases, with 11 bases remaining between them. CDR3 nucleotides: TGTGCCAGCAGCGTAGAACCGGTTACTTATGGCTACACCTTC. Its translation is CASSVEPVTYGYTF.

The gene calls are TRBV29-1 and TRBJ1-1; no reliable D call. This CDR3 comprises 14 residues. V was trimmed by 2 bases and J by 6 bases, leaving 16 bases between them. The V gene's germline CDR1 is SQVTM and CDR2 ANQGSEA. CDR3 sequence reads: CSVETAAASAEAFF. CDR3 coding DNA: TGCAGCGTTGAAACGGCAGCCGCGAGCGCTGAAGCTTTCTTT.

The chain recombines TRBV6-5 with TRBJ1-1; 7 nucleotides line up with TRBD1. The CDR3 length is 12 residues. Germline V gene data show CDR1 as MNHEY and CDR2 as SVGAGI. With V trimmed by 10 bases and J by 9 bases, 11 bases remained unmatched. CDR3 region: CAIQTGRTKAFF. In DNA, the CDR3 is TGTGCCATCCAGACAGGGCGAACTAAAGCTTTCTTT.

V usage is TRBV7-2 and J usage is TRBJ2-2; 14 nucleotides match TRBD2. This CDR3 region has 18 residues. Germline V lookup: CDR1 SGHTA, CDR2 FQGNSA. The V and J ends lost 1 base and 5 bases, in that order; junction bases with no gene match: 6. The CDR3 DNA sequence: TGTGCCAGCAGCTTAGGGGGACTAGCGGGGGCCTTAACCGGGGAGCTGTTTTTT. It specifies CASSLGGLAGALTGELFF.

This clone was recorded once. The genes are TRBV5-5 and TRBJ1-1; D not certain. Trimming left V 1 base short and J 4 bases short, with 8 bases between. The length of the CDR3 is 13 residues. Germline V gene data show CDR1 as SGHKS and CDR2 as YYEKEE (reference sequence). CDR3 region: CASSLTRGTEAFF. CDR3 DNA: TGTGCCAGCAGCTTGACGCGCGGCACTGAAGCTTTCTTT.

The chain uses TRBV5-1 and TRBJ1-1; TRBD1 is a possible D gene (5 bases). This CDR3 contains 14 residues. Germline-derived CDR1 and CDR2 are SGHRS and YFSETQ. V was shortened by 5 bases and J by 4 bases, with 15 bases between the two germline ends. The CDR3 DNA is TGCGCCAGCAGGACAGCCCCGGGAGGCACTGAAGCTTTCTTT. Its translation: CASRTAPGGTEAFF.

The chain's CDR3 is CASRQGERTEAFF. The CDR3 DNA follows: TGTGCCTCCAGACAGGGGGAACGCACTGAAGCTTTCTTT. The chain joins TRBV9 to TRBJ1-1; 9 bases map to TRBD1. CDR3 length: 13 residues. V lost 10 bases and J lost 4; bases outside the gene matches: 8. CDR1 and CDR2 (germline): SGDLS, YYNGEE. The entire variable domain, with the rest obtained from reference TRBV9 and TRBJ1-1, is as follows: DSGVTQTPKHLITATGQRVTLRCSPRSGDLSVYWYQQSLDQGLQFLIQYYNGEERAKGNILERFSAQQFPDLHSELNLSSLELGDSALYFCASRQGERTEAFFGQGTRLTVV.

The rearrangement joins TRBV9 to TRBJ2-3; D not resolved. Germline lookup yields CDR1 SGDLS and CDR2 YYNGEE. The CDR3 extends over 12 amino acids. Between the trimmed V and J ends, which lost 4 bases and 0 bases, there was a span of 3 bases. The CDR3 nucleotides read TGTGCCAGCAGCTCTAGCACAGATACGCAGTATTTT. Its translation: CASSSSTDTQYF.

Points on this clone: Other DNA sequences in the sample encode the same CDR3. The CDR3 sequence: CASSLARETQYF. In DNA, the CDR3 is TGTGCCAGCAGTTTAGCGCGAGAGACCCAGTACTTC. V is TRBV12-3 or TRBV12-4 and J is TRBJ2-5; no clear D. The CDR3 is 12 amino acids. The V end was cut by 0 bases, the J end by 4 bases, with 3 bases between.

CDR3 coding DNA: TGTGCCAGCAGCCAAGGACTCCCGGTCGCAGATACGCAGTATTTT. Protein sequence: CASSQGLPVADTQYF. The rearrangement links TRBV14 to TRBJ2-3, with D uncertain. Trimming left V 1 base short and J 4 bases short, with 12 bases between. The CDR3 sequence is 15 residues long. Germline-derived CDR1 and CDR2 are SGHDN and FVKESK.

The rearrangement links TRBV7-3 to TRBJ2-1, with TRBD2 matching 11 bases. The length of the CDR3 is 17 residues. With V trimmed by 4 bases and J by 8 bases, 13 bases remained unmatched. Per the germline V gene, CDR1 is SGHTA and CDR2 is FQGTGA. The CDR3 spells CASSSWTSGHTVDEQFF. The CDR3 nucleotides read TGTGCCAGCAGCTCATGGACTAGCGGGCACACCGTCGATGAGCAGTTCTTC.

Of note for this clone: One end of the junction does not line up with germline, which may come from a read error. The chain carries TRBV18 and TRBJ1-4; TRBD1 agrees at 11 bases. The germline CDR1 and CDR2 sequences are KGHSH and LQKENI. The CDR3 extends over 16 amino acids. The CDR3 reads CASSAPGQGANEKLFF. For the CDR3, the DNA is TGTGCCAGCTCAGCACCGGGACAGGGGGCTAATGAAAAACTGTTTTTT.

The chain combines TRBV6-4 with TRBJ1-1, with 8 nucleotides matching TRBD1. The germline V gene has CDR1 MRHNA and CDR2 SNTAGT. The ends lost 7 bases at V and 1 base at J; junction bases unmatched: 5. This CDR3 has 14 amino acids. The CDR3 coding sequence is TGTGCCAGCAAAAATACAGGGGGGAACACTGAAGCTTTCTTT. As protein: CASKNTGGNTEAFF.

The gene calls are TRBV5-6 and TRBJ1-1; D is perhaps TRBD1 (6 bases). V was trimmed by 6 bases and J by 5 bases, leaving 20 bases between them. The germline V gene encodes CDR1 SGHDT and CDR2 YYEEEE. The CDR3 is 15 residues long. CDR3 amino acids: CASTDSFSATTEAFF. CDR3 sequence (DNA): TGTGCCAGCACGGACAGTTTTTCTGCGACTACTGAAGCTTTCTTT.

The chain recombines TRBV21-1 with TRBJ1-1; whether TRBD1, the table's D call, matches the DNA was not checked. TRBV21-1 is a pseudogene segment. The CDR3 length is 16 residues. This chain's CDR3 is CASSKEWQLGYTEAFF. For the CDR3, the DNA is TGTGCCAGCAGCAAAGAATGGCAGCTGGGCTACACTGAAGCTTTCTTT.

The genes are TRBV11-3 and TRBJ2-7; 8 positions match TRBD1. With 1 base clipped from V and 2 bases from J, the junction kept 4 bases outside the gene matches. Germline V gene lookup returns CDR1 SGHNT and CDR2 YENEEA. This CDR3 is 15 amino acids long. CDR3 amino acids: CASSLGGTGPYEQYF. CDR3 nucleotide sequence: TGTGCCAGCAGCTTAGGCGGGACAGGCCCCTACGAGCAGTACTTC.

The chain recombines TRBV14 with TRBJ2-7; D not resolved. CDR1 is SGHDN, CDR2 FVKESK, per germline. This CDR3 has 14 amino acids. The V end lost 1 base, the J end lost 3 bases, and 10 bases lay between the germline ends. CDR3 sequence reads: CASSQGALNYEQYF. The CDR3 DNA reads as TGTGCCAGCAGCCAAGGGGCGTTAAACTACGAGCAGTACTTC.

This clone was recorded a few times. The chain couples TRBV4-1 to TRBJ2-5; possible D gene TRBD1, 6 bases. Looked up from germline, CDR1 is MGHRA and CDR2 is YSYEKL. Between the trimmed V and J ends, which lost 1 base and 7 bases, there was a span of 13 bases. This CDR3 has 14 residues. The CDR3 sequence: CASSQADSLGTQYF. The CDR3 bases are TGCGCCAGCAGCCAAGCGGACAGCTTAGGGACCCAGTACTTC.

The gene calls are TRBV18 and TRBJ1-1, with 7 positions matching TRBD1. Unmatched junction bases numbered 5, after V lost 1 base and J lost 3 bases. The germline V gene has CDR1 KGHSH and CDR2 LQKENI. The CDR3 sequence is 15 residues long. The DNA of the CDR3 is TGTGCCAGCTCACCACTCCATCAGGGGGACACTGAAGCTTTCTTT. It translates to CASSPLHQGDTEAFF.

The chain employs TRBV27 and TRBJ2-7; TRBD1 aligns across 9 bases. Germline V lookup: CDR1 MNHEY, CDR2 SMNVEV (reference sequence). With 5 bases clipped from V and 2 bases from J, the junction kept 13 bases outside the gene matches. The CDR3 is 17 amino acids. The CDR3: CASSPISPRTGAYEQYF. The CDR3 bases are TGTGCCAGCAGTCCGATATCGCCGCGGACAGGGGCCTACGAGCAGTACTTC.

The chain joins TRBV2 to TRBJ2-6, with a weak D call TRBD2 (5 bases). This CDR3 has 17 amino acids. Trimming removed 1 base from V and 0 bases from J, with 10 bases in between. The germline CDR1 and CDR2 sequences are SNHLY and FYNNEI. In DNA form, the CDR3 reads TGTGCCAGCAGTGAAGGCGGGCAGCACTCTGGGGCCAACGTCCTGACTTTC. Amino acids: CASSEGGQHSGANVLTF.

The CDR3 spells CASREGAGTDTQYF. The DNA of the CDR3 is TGTGCCAGCAGAGAGGGGGCTGGCACAGATACGCAGTATTTT. The chain recombines TRBV6-5 with TRBJ2-3; TRBD1 agrees at 7 bases. Germline V lookup: CDR1 MNHEY, CDR2 SVGAGI. Trimming took 6 bases from V and 1 from J; bases not matched to a gene: 4. The CDR3 extends over 14 amino acids.

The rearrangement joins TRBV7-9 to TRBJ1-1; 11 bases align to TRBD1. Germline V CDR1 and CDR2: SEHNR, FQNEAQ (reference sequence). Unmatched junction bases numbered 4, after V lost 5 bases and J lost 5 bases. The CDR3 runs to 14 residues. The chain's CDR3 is CASSRGQGGTEAFF. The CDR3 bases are TGTGCCAGCAGCCGGGGACAGGGGGGAACTGAAGCTTTCTTT.

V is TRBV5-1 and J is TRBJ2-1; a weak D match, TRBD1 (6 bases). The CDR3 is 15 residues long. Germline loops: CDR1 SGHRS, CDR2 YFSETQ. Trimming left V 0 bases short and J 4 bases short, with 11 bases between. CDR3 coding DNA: TGCGCCAGCAGCTTGGCAGGGGAACTTTACAATGAGCAGTTCTTC. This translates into CASSLAGELYNEQFF.

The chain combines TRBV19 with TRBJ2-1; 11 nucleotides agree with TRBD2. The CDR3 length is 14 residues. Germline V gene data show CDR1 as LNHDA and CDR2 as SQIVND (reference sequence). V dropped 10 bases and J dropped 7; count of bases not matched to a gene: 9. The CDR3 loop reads CATETSGAGNEQFF. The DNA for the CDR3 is TGTGCCACGGAGACTAGCGGGGCTGGTAATGAGCAGTTCTTC.

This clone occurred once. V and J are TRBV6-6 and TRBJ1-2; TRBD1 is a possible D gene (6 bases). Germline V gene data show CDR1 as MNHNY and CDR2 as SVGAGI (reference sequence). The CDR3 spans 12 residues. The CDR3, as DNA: TGTGCAGCTAACGGACAGAACTATGGCTACACCTTC. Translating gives CAANGQNYGYTF.

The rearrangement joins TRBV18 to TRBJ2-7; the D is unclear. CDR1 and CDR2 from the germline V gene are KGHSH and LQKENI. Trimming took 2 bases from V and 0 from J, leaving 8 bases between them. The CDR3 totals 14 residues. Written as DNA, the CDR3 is TGTGCCAGCTCACCATACCTGAGCTCCTACGAGCAGTACTTC. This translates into CASSPYLSSYEQYF. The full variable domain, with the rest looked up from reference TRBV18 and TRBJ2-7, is NAGVMQNPRHLVRRRGQEARLRCSPMKGHSHVYWYRQLPEEGLKFMVYLQKENIIDESGMPKERFSAEFPKEGPSILRIQQVVRGDSAAYFCASSPYLSSYEQYFGPGTRLTVT.

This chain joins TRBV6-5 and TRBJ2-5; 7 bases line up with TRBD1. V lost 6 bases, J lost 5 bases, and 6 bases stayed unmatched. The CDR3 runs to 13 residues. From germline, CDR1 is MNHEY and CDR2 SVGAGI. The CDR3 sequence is CASSVQGQETQYF. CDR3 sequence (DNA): TGTGCCAGCAGCGTACAGGGGCAGGAGACCCAGTACTTC.